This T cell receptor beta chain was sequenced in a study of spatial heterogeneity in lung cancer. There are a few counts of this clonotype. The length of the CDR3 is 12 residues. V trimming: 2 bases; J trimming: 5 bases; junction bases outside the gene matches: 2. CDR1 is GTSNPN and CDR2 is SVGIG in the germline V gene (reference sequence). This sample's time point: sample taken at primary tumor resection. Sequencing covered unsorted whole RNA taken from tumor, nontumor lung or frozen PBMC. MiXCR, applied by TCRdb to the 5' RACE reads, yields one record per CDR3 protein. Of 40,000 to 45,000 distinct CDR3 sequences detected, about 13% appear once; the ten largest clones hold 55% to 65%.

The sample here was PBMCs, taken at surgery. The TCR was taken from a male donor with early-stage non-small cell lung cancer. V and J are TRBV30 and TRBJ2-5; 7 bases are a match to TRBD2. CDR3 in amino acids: CAWSTLAETQYF. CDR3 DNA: TGTGCCTGGAGTACACTAGCGGAGACCCAGTACTTC.